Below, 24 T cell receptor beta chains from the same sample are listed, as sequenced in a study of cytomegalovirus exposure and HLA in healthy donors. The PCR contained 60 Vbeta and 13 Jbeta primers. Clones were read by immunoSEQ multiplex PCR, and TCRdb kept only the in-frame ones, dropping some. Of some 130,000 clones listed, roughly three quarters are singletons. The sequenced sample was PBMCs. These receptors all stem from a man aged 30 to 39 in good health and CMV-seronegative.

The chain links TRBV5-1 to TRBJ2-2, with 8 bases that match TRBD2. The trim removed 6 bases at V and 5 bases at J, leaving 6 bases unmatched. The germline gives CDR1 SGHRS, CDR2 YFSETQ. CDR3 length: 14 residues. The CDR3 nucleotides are TGCGCCAGCATGAGGCGGGAGGAGACCGGGGAGCTGTTTTTT. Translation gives CASMRREETGELFF.

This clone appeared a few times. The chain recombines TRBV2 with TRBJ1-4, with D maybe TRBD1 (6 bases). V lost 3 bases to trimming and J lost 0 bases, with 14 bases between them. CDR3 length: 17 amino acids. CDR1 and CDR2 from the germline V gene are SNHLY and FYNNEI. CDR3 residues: CASSEGGGLATNEKLFF. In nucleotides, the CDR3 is TGTGCCAGCAGTGAGGGGGGGGGCCTTGCAACTAATGAAAAACTGTTTTTT.

CDR3 in amino acids: CASSFPGAQKDYGYTF. The CDR3 DNA reads TGTGCCAGCAGCTTCCCTGGGGCCCAAAAGGACTATGGCTACACCTTC. This rearrangement joins TRBV7-9 to TRBJ1-2, with TRBD1 as a possible D gene (5 bases). The germline V and J ends were trimmed by 3 bases and 3 bases, with 17 bases remaining between them. The length of the CDR3 is 16 residues. Germline assignment: CDR1 SEHNR and CDR2 FQNEAQ (reference sequence).

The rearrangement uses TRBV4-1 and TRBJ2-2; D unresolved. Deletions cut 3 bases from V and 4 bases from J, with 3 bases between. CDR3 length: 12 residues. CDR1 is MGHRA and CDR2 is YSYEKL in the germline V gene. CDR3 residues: CASSHITGELFF. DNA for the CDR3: TGCGCCAGCAGCCACATCACCGGGGAGCTGTTTTTT.

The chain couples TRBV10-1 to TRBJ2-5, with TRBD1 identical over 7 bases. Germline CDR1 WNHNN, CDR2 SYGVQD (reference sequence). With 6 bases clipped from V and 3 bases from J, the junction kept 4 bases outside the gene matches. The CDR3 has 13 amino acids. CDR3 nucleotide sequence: TGCGCCAGCAGGGGACAGAAAAAAGAGACCCAGTACTTC. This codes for CASRGQKKETQYF.

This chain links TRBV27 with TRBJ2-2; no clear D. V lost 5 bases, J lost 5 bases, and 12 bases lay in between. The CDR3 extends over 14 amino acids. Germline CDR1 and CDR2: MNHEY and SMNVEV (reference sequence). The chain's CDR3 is CASSVSGGTGELFF. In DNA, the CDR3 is TGTGCCAGCAGTGTCTCGGGTGGTACCGGGGAGCTGTTTTTT.

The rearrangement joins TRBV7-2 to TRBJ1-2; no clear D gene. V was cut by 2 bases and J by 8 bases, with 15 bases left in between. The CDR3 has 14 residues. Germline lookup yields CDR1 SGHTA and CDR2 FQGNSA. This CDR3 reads CASSLSVLTGGYTF. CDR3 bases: TGTGCCAGCAGCTTATCCGTACTAACGGGGGGCTACACCTTC.

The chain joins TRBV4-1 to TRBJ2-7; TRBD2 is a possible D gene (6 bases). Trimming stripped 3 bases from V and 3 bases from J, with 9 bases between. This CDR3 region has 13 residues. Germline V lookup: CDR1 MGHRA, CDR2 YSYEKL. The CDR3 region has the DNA TGCGCCAGCAGCCAGGCGCGGGGCTACGAGCAGTACTTC. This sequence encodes CASSQARGYEQYF.

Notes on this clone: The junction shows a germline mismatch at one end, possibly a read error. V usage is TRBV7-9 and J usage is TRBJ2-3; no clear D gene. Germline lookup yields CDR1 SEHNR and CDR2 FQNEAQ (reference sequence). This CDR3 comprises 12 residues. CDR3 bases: TGTTCCAGCAGCTTAGTTATAGATACGCAGTATTTT. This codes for CSSSLVIDTQYF.

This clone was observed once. The CDR3 here is CASSLGRGRHNEQFF. In DNA, the CDR3 is TGTGCCAGCAGCTTAGGGCGGGGGAGGCACAATGAGCAGTTCTTC. The chain links TRBV11-2 to TRBJ2-1, with 7 bases fitting TRBD2. The germline CDR1 and CDR2 sequences are SGHAT and FQNNGV. CDR3 length: 15 amino acids. Trimming cost V 1 base and J 5 bases; bases outside gene matches: 5. The full variable domain, completed using reference TRBV11-2 and TRBJ2-1, is EAGVAQSPRYKIIEKRQSVAFWCNPISGHATLYWYQQILGQGPKLLIQFQNNGVVDDSQLPKDRFSAERLKGVDSTLKIQPAKLEDSAVYLCASSLGRGRHNEQFFGPGTRLTVL.

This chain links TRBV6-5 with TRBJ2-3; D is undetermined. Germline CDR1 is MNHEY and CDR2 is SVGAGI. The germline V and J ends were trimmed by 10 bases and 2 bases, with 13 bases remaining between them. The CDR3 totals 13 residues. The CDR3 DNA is TGTGCCACTTCCGGAGAAATCACAGATACGCAGTATTTT. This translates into CATSGEITDTQYF.

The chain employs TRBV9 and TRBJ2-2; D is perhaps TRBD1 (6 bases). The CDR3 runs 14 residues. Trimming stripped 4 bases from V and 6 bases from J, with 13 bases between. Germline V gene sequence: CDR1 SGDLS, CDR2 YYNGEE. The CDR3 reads CASSRLGGSGELFF. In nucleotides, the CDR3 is TGTGCCAGCAGCCGCCTAGGGGGTTCCGGGGAGCTGTTTTTT. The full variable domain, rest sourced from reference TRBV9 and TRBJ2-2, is DSGVTQTPKHLITATGQRVTLRCSPRSGDLSVYWYQQSLDQGLQFLIQYYNGEERAKGNILERFSAQQFPDLHSELNLSSLELGDSALYFCASSRLGGSGELFFGEGSRLTVL.

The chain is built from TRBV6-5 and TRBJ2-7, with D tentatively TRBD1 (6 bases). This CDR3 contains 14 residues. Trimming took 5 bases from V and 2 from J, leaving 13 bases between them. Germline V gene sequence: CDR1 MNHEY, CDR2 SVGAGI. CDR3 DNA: TGTGCCAGCAGTCTCCATGACAGGCCCTACGAGCAGTACTTC. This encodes CASSLHDRPYEQYF.

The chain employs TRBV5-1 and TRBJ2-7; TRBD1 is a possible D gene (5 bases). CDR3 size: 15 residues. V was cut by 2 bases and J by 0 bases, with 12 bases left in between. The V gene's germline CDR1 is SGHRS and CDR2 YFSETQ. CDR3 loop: CASSLQVLGSYEQYF. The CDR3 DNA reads TGCGCCAGCAGCTTACAGGTTCTCGGCTCCTACGAGCAGTACTTC.

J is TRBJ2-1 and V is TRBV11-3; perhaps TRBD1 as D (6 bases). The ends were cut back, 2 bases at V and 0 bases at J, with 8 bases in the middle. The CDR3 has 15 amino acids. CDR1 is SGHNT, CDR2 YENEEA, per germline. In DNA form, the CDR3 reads TGTGCCAGCAGCTTAAGGGACAACTCCTACAATGAGCAGTTCTTC. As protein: CASSLRDNSYNEQFF.

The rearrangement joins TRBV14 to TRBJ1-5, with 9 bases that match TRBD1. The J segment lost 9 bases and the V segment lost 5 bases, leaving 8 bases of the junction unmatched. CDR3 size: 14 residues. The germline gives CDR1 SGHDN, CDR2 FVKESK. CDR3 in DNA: TGTGCCAGCAGCGCCCGGGACAGGGAAGGGCCCCAGCATTTT. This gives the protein CASSARDREGPQHF.

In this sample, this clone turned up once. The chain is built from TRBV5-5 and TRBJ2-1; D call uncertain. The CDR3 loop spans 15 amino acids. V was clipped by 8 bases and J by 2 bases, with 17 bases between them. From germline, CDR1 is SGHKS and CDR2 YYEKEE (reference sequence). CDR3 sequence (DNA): TGTGCCAGGAGGCAGTCGCTCCACACCTACAATGAGCAGTTCTTC. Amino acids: CARRQSLHTYNEQFF.

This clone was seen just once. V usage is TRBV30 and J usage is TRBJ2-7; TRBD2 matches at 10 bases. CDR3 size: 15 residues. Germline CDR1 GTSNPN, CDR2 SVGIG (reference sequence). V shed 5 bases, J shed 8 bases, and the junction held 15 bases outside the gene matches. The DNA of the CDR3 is TGTGCCTGGGGCCCTAGCGGGAGCCTGGGATGGCAGCAGTACTTC. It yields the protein CAWGPSGSLGWQQYF.

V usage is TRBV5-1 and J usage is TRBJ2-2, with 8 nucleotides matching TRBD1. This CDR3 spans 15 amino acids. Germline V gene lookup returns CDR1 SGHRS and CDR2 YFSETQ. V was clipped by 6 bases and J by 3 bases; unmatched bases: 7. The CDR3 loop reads CASNNRGMDTGELFF. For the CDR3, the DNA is TGCGCCAGCAACAACAGGGGGATGGACACCGGGGAGCTGTTTTTT. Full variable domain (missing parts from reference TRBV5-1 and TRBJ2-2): KAGVTQTPRYLIKTRGQQVTLSCSPISGHRSVSWYQQTPGQGLQFLFEYFSETQRNKGNFPGRFSGRQFSNSRSEMNVSTLELGDSALYLCASNNRGMDTGELFFGEGSRLTVL.

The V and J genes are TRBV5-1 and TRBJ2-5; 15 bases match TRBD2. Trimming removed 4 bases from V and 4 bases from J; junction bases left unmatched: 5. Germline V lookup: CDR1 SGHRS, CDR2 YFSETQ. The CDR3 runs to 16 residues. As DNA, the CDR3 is TGCGCCAGCAGCACCCGGACTAGCGGGAGGGCAGAGACCCAGTACTTC. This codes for CASSTRTSGRAETQYF.

DNA for the CDR3: TGTGCCAGCATCCACTCGGGGGGACTAGCTTCATACGAGCAGTACTTC. Its translation is CASIHSGGLASYEQYF. The chain links TRBV2 to TRBJ2-7, with 9 nucleotides matching TRBD2. Trimming at V came to 7 bases and at J to 4 bases, leaving 14 bases not matched to a gene. Per the germline V gene, CDR1 is SNHLY and CDR2 is FYNNEI. The CDR3 runs 16 residues.

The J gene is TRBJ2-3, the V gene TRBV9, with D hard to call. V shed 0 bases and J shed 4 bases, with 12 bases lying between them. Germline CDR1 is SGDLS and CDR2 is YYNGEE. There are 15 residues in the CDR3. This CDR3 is CASSVGNFLSDTQYF. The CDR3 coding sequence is TGTGCCAGCAGCGTAGGTAACTTCCTTTCAGATACGCAGTATTTT.

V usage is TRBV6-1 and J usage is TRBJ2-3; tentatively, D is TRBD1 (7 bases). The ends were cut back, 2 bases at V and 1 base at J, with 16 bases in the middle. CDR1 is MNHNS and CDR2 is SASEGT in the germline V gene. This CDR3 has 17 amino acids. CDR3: CASSELWRGRGTDTQYF. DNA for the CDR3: TGTGCCAGCAGTGAATTATGGAGGGGGCGAGGCACAGATACGCAGTATTTT.

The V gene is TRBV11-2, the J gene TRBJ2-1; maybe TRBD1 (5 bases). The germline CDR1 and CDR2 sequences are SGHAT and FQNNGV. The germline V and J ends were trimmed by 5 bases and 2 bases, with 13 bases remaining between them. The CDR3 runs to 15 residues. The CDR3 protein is CASSIDSPTYNEQFF. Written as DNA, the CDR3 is TGTGCCAGCAGCATCGACAGCCCAACCTACAATGAGCAGTTCTTC.